At least ten counts were recorded for the clone carrying this T cell receptor (beta chain). The antigen remains undetermined. CDR1 is SQVTM and CDR2 is ANQGSEA in the germline V gene. This CDR3 has 14 residues. V was clipped by 6 bases and J by 2 bases, with 15 bases between them. The data stem from a study of T-cell memory formation after mild COVID-19. Study background: Clusters of TCRs were largely donor specific.

From the 5' RACE reads, TCRdb called clonotypes with MiXCR, one entry per CDR3 protein. The top ten clones hold 10% to 15% of a sample with roughly 43,000 distinct CDR3 sequences, 7.5% to 10% of them seen once. Overall study results and limits: In pre-infection memory, a portion of responding clones appeared, which suggested that cross-reactive memory joined. CD4+ contracting clones were mainly CM and EM; CD8+ ones, EMRA.

The chain recombines TRBV29-1 with TRBJ2-3; D gene ambiguous. This receptor was identified in an adult woman who had mild COVID-19 (a few samples of this study predate the infection). Cell type and time point are not known. Sequenced: PBMCs or a T cell subset sorted from them (not recorded which). The CDR3 nucleotides read TGCAGCGTCGTCCAGGAAGGAATCACAGATACGCAGTATTTT. This gives the protein CSVVQEGITDTQYF.